This paragraph reports one T cell receptor (beta chain). This sample was included in a study of OX40 agonist ivuxolimab in advanced cancers. Assay: immunoSEQ multiplex PCR; the TCRdb copy retains only in-frame clones and omits some. The table includes about 94,000 clones, roughly 84% detected once. The CDR3 extends over 15 amino acids. V was trimmed by 4 bases and J by 3 bases, leaving 16 bases between them. Germline CDR1 is SGHRS and CDR2 is YFSETQ. This chain joins TRBV5-1 and TRBJ1-2; unclear D gene. This sequence was found in an adult with an advanced solid tumor such as melanoma, head and neck, liver or kidney cancer. The sequenced sample was CD4+ or CD8+ T cells sorted from blood, obtained in a trial of the OX40 agonist ivuxolimab. The CDR3 DNA reads as TGCGCCAGCAGCCCGATCCTTCCTTCGGACTATGGCTACACCTTC. Translating it yields CASSPILPSDYGYTF.